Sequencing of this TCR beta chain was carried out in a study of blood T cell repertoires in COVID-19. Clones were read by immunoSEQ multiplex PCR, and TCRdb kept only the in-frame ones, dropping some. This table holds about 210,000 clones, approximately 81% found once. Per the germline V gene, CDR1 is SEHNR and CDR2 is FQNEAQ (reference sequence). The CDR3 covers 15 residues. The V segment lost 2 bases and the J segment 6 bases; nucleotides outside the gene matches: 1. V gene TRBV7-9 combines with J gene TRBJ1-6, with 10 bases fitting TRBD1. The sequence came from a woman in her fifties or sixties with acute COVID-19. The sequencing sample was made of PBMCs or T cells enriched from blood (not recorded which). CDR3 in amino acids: CASSLWDRGNSPLHF. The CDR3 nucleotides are TGTGCCAGCAGCTTATGGGACAGGGGTAATTCACCCCTCCACTTT.